The present T cell receptor (beta chain) was sequenced within a study of cytomegalovirus exposure and HLA in healthy donors. In germline, CDR1 is MNHNS, CDR2 SASEGT. V was clipped by 8 bases and J by 1 base; unmatched bases: 9. The CDR3 totals 15 residues. PCR used 60 Vbeta primers and 13 Jbeta primers. Assay: immunoSEQ multiplex PCR; the TCRdb copy retains only in-frame clones and omits some. The repertoire has about 130,000 clones, around three quarters of them found once; the top ten carry 1%. The sample was PBMCs. The TCR originated in a middle-aged man in good health and CMV-seronegative. The chain links TRBV6-1 to TRBJ2-3, with 7 bases identical to TRBD1. The CDR3 is CASARQGQRTDTQYF. CDR3 coding DNA: TGTGCCAGCGCAAGACAGGGCCAACGCACAGATACGCAGTATTTT.